A selection of T cell receptor beta chains follows, all from one sample in a study of CD8 T cells in ankylosing spondylitis. Each CDR3 protein is one row after TCRdb ran MiXCR on the 5' RACE reads. The sample has 200,000 to 250,000 distinct CDR3 sequences; 9.5% to 12% are singletons. Sequences were obtained from blood, either unsorted or a sorted T cell fraction (not recorded which). The source of these receptors is a male donor with ankylosing spondylitis or in good health (not recorded which). The CDR3 runs from the conserved cysteine through the conserved F or W. A D gene is named only where the DNA matches it firmly. For some rows the clone size is stated as once, few or many, or as a class when expanded; others skip it.

abundance: many
v_gene: TRBV12-3/TRBV12-4
d_gene: .
j_gene: TRBJ1-2
CDR3nt: TGTGCCAGCAGTTTATCGATTTATGGCTACACCTTC
CDR3aa: CASSLSIYGYTF

abundance: .
v_gene: TRBV7-9
d_gene: TRBD1
j_gene: TRBJ2-7
CDR3nt: TGTGCCAGCAGCTTTTCCTCCGGACAGGGCTACGAGCAGTACTTC
CDR3aa: CASSFSSGQGYEQYF

abundance: .
v_gene: TRBV10-3
d_gene: .
j_gene: TRBJ2-5
CDR3nt: TGTGCCATCAGTCCAGCCCCGGCCCCCGAAGAGACCCAGTACTTC
CDR3aa: CAISPAPAPEETQYF

abundance: many
v_gene: TRBV12-3/TRBV12-4
d_gene: .
j_gene: TRBJ1-2
CDR3nt: TGTGCCAGCCGTGCTGGGGCCGCCCGGGGAGGCTACACCTTC
CDR3aa: CASRAGAARGGYTF

abundance: .
v_gene: TRBV7-2
d_gene: TRBD1
j_gene: TRBJ2-2
CDR3nt: TGTGCCAGCAGCCTAATCAGGGGGTGGGCCGGGGAGCTGTTTTTT
CDR3aa: CASSLIRGWAGELFF

abundance: many
v_gene: TRBV5-6
d_gene: TRBD2
j_gene: TRBJ2-3
CDR3nt: TGTGCCAGCAGCTTGCTCAGCGGGGGAGATACGCAGTATTTT
CDR3aa: CASSLLSGGDTQYF

abundance: .
v_gene: TRBV6-5
d_gene: .
j_gene: TRBJ2-7
CDR3nt: TGTGCCAGCAGAACCGGACTAGAGCAGTACTTC
CDR3aa: CASRTGLEQYF

abundance: many
v_gene: TRBV11-2
d_gene: TRBD2
j_gene: TRBJ2-5
CDR3nt: TGTGCCAGCAGCGTAAGACTAGCGGGGCAAGAGACCCAGTACTTC
CDR3aa: CASSVRLAGQETQYF

abundance: few
v_gene: TRBV9
d_gene: .
j_gene: TRBJ1-2
CDR3nt: TGTGCCAGCAGCGTAGGTTCAGTAGGTATAGCTAACTATGGCTACACCTTC
CDR3aa: CASSVGSVGIANYGYTF

abundance: many
v_gene: TRBV20-1
d_gene: .
j_gene: TRBJ1-2
CDR3nt: TGCAGTGCTATGGCAGGGGTTAGCTATGGCTACACCTTC
CDR3aa: CSAMAGVSYGYTF

abundance: .
v_gene: TRBV7-6
d_gene: TRBD1
j_gene: TRBJ2-3
CDR3nt: TGTGCCAGCAGCACACAGGGGGCTTGGGAAGATACGCAGTATTTT
CDR3aa: CASSTQGAWEDTQYF

abundance: many
v_gene: TRBV29-1
d_gene: TRBD1
j_gene: TRBJ1-2
CDR3nt: TGCAGCGTTGGGACAGGGTTTAATGGCTACACCTTC
CDR3aa: CSVGTGFNGYTF

abundance: many
v_gene: TRBV12-3/TRBV12-4
d_gene: .
j_gene: TRBJ2-7
CDR3nt: TGTGCCAGCAGTTTTAGGGGTGGCTACGAGCAGTACTTC
CDR3aa: CASSFRGGYEQYF

abundance: many
v_gene: TRBV5-5
d_gene: TRBD1
j_gene: TRBJ1-5
CDR3nt: TGTGCCAGCAGCATAACAGGGGGCCTAGGGAATCAGCCCCAGCATTTT
CDR3aa: CASSITGGLGNQPQHF

abundance: many
v_gene: TRBV27
d_gene: TRBD1
j_gene: TRBJ1-5
CDR3nt: TGTGCCAGCAGTTTAAATGGACAGGGGGGCAATCAGCCCCAGCATTTT
CDR3aa: CASSLNGQGGNQPQHF

abundance: many
v_gene: TRBV20-1
d_gene: TRBD2
j_gene: TRBJ2-3
CDR3nt: TGCAGTATGACTAGCGGGGGGGCAGGTACGCAGTATTTT
CDR3aa: CSMTSGGAGTQYF

abundance: many
v_gene: TRBV20-1
d_gene: .
j_gene: TRBJ1-2
CDR3nt: TGCAGTGCTAGAGGGTCGCCGAGGAGGGGCTACACCTTC
CDR3aa: CSARGSPRRGYTF

abundance: many
v_gene: TRBV7-3
d_gene: TRBD1
j_gene: TRBJ1-5
CDR3nt: TGTGCCAGCAGCTCGACAGGGCTGGGTCAGCCCCAGCATTTT
CDR3aa: CASSSTGLGQPQHF

abundance: many
v_gene: TRBV6-1
d_gene: TRBD2
j_gene: TRBJ2-2
CDR3nt: TGTGCCAGCAGGAGACTAGCGTCGGCCGGGGAGCTGTTTTTT
CDR3aa: CASRRLASAGELFF

abundance: many
v_gene: TRBV5-1
d_gene: TRBD1
j_gene: TRBJ2-7
CDR3nt: TGCGCCAGCAGCAGGACAGGGGAGTCGTACGAGCAGTACTTC
CDR3aa: CASSRTGESYEQYF

abundance: many
v_gene: TRBV5-8
d_gene: .
j_gene: TRBJ2-1
CDR3nt: TGTGCCAGCAGCAAGGGACAAGTCTACAATGAGCAGTTCTTC
CDR3aa: CASSKGQVYNEQFF

abundance: many
v_gene: TRBV5-1
d_gene: .
j_gene: TRBJ2-5
CDR3nt: TGCGCCAGCAGCTTCGGGCCCCAAGAGACCCAGTACTTC
CDR3aa: CASSFGPQETQYF

abundance: .
v_gene: TRBV7-9
d_gene: .
j_gene: TRBJ2-3
CDR3nt: TGTGCCAGCAGCCAGTCACTAGGTGCAGATACGCAGTATTTT
CDR3aa: CASSQSLGADTQYF

abundance: few
v_gene: TRBV20-1
d_gene: .
j_gene: TRBJ2-3
CDR3nt: TGCAGTGCTAGTGGCGGTTGGGGTGCAGATACGCAGTATTTT
CDR3aa: CSASGGWGADTQYF

abundance: many
v_gene: TRBV5-1
d_gene: TRBD1
j_gene: TRBJ1-6
CDR3nt: TGCGCCAGCAGCCGTAACGGACAGGGGGCTTATAATTCACCCCTCCACTTT
CDR3aa: CASSRNGQGAYNSPLHF

abundance: many
v_gene: TRBV29-1
d_gene: TRBD1
j_gene: TRBJ2-3
CDR3nt: TGCAGCGTGCAATGGACAGGGGCAGATACGCAGTATTTT
CDR3aa: CSVQWTGADTQYF

abundance: .
v_gene: TRBV7-9
d_gene: .
j_gene: TRBJ2-3
CDR3nt: TGTGCCAGCAGGCGTAGCCCTCTATTCAGGGTTCAAGATACGCAGTATTTT
CDR3aa: CASRRSPLFRVQDTQYF

abundance: many
v_gene: TRBV20-1
d_gene: .
j_gene: TRBJ2-7
CDR3nt: TGCAGTGCTAGCGCCAGGGGAGACGAGCAGTACTTC
CDR3aa: CSASARGDEQYF

abundance: many
v_gene: TRBV20-1
d_gene: .
j_gene: TRBJ2-5
CDR3nt: TGCAGTGCTAGAGCAGGAACCCAAGAGACCCAGTACTTC
CDR3aa: CSARAGTQETQYF

abundance: many
v_gene: TRBV12-3/TRBV12-4
d_gene: .
j_gene: TRBJ2-3
CDR3nt: TGTGCCAGCAGCCCTACCCAGGGGAGGGCCTACGGCACAGATACGCAGTATTTT
CDR3aa: CASSPTQGRAYGTDTQYF

abundance: .
v_gene: TRBV12-3/TRBV12-4
d_gene: TRBD1
j_gene: TRBJ2-7
CDR3nt: TGTGCCAGCAGTGGGGGACAGCCTCCCTACGAGCAGTACTTC
CDR3aa: CASSGGQPPYEQYF

abundance: many
v_gene: TRBV4-1
d_gene: TRBD1
j_gene: TRBJ2-6
CDR3nt: TGCGCCAGCAGCCGAACAGGGGTCTCTGGGGCCAACGTCCTGACTTTC
CDR3aa: CASSRTGVSGANVLTF

abundance: many
v_gene: TRBV29-1
d_gene: TRBD2
j_gene: TRBJ2-1
CDR3nt: TGCAGCGTTGAAAGTAAGCGGGATTTCCCCTACAATGAGCAGTTCTTC
CDR3aa: CSVESKRDFPYNEQFF

abundance: few
v_gene: TRBV7-6
d_gene: TRBD1
j_gene: TRBJ2-6
CDR3nt: TGTGCCAGCAGCTTAACCGTCAGGGGGTTCACTGGGGCCAACGTCCTGACTTTC
CDR3aa: CASSLTVRGFTGANVLTF

abundance: many
v_gene: TRBV12-3/TRBV12-4
d_gene: .
j_gene: TRBJ2-2
CDR3nt: TGTGCCAGCAGTTTCGGTCTGGGGGCGACCGGGGAGCTGTTTTTT
CDR3aa: CASSFGLGATGELFF

abundance: many
v_gene: TRBV20-1
d_gene: TRBD1
j_gene: TRBJ2-2
CDR3nt: TGCAGTGCTGAGACAGGGGGGACTCTAAATGGCGGGGAGCTGTTTTTT
CDR3aa: CSAETGGTLNGGELFF

abundance: many
v_gene: TRBV12-3/TRBV12-4
d_gene: .
j_gene: TRBJ2-3
CDR3nt: TGTGCCAGCAGTTTAGGCCGCACAGATACGCAGTATTTT
CDR3aa: CASSLGRTDTQYF

abundance: .
v_gene: TRBV9
d_gene: .
j_gene: TRBJ2-2
CDR3nt: TGTGCCAGCAGCCACAGTCCCAGGGAGCTGTTTTTT
CDR3aa: CASSHSPRELFF

abundance: .
v_gene: TRBV29-1
d_gene: .
j_gene: TRBJ1-1
CDR3nt: TGCAGCGTTGTTATAACGGGTTCAGCTGAAGCTTTCTTT
CDR3aa: CSVVITGSAEAFF

abundance: many
v_gene: TRBV29-1
d_gene: TRBD2
j_gene: TRBJ2-1
CDR3nt: TGCAGCGTCCAGACTAGCGGGCCCGTTCAGTTCTTC
CDR3aa: CSVQTSGPVQFF

abundance: many
v_gene: TRBV20-1
d_gene: TRBD2
j_gene: TRBJ2-2
CDR3nt: TGCAGTGCAAGACGACTAGCGGGAGTTTCGGGCGGGGAGCTGTTTTTT
CDR3aa: CSARRLAGVSGGELFF

abundance: .
v_gene: TRBV18
d_gene: .
j_gene: TRBJ1-1
CDR3nt: TGTGCCAGCTCACCAGACGGACTCAACACTGAAGCTTTCTTT
CDR3aa: CASSPDGLNTEAFF

abundance: few
v_gene: TRBV15
d_gene: .
j_gene: TRBJ1-1
CDR3nt: TGTGCCACCAGCAGAGGGGTGTCTGAAGCTTTCTTT
CDR3aa: CATSRGVSEAFF

abundance: .
v_gene: TRBV10-3
d_gene: .
j_gene: TRBJ2-5
CDR3nt: TGTGCCATCAGTGAGGCAGGGGCGGGAGAGACCCAGTACTTC
CDR3aa: CAISEAGAGETQYF

abundance: .
v_gene: TRBV5-1
d_gene: .
j_gene: TRBJ2-5
CDR3nt: TGCGCCAGCAGCTTGGAGGGCGGACACCTACAAGAGACCCAGTACTTC
CDR3aa: CASSLEGGHLQETQYF

abundance: many
v_gene: TRBV5-6
d_gene: .
j_gene: TRBJ2-3
CDR3nt: TGTGCCAGCAGTTGGGGCCGCACAGATACGCAGTATTTT
CDR3aa: CASSWGRTDTQYF

abundance: .
v_gene: TRBV4-1
d_gene: TRBD1
j_gene: TRBJ1-2
CDR3nt: TGCGCCAGCAGGGGAGGGACAGGGGGAAGGTCGGATGGCTACACCTTC
CDR3aa: CASRGGTGGRSDGYTF

abundance: many
v_gene: TRBV24-1
d_gene: TRBD2
j_gene: TRBJ2-1
CDR3nt: TGTGCCACAGGGACTATCCAATACAATGAGCAGTTCTTC
CDR3aa: CATGTIQYNEQFF

abundance: many
v_gene: TRBV4-1
d_gene: .
j_gene: TRBJ2-1
CDR3nt: TGCGCCAGCAAAACAAGTCCCTTCAGACACAATGAGCAGTTCTTC
CDR3aa: CASKTSPFRHNEQFF

abundance: many
v_gene: TRBV5-6
d_gene: .
j_gene: TRBJ2-3
CDR3nt: TGTGCCAGCAGCCGGTTTACACAGGGATTCACAGATACGCAGTATTTT
CDR3aa: CASSRFTQGFTDTQYF

abundance: many
v_gene: TRBV12-3/TRBV12-4
d_gene: TRBD2
j_gene: TRBJ2-2
CDR3nt: TGTGCCAGCAGTTTCGGGGGGTCCGGGGAGCTGTTTTTT
CDR3aa: CASSFGGSGELFF

abundance: many
v_gene: TRBV12-3/TRBV12-4
d_gene: .
j_gene: TRBJ1-1
CDR3nt: TGTGCCTCGAGGGGGGCAGATAACACTGAAGCTTTCTTT
CDR3aa: CASRGADNTEAFF

abundance: .
v_gene: TRBV29-1
d_gene: .
j_gene: TRBJ1-4
CDR3nt: TGCAGCGTGGGGGGGGGTAGAAATGAAAAACTGTTTTTT
CDR3aa: CSVGGGRNEKLFF

abundance: .
v_gene: TRBV6-1
d_gene: TRBD1
j_gene: TRBJ1-5
CDR3nt: TGTGCCAGCAGTAAACAGGGACAGGGAGGCAATCAGCCCCAGCATTTT
CDR3aa: CASSKQGQGGNQPQHF

abundance: many
v_gene: TRBV15
d_gene: .
j_gene: TRBJ2-2
CDR3nt: TGTGCCACCAGCAGAGAGATCGGCACAAGCCAACAAAATCCCGGGGAGCTGTTTTTT
CDR3aa: CATSREIGTSQQNPGELFF

abundance: few
v_gene: TRBV6-7
d_gene: .
j_gene: TRBJ2-7
CDR3nt: TGTGCCAGCAGTTACTCCTTGCCCGGGGACTCCTACGAGCAGTACTTC
CDR3aa: CASSYSLPGDSYEQYF